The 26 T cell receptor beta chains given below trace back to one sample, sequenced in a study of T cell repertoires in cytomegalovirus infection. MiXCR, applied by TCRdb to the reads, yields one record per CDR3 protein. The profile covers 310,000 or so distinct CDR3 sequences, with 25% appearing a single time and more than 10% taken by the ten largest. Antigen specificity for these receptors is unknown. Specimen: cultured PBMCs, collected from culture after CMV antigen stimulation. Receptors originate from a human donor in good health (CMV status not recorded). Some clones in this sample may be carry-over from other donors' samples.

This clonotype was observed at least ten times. The CDR3 DNA sequence: TGTGCCAGCACCCCCTTGGGCGGGGCCAACGTCCTGACTTTC. This codes for CASTPLGGANVLTF. The chain links TRBV7-3 to TRBJ2-6; D uncertain. Trimming pared 7 bases from V and 4 bases from J, leaving 11 bases between. Germline V gene sequence: CDR1 SGHTA, CDR2 FQGTGA. The CDR3 contains 14 residues.

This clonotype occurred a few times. CDR3 residues: CASKRQGSGTGELFF. The DNA of the CDR3 is TGTGCCAGCAAGCGACAGGGGAGCGGCACCGGGGAGCTGTTTTTT. The rearrangement uses TRBV6-2 or TRBV6-3 and TRBJ2-2; 8 nucleotides agree with TRBD1. The CDR3 has 15 residues. Germline V gene lookup returns CDR1 MNHEY and CDR2 SVGEGT. V shed 7 bases and J 4 bases; nucleotides not matched to a gene: 8.

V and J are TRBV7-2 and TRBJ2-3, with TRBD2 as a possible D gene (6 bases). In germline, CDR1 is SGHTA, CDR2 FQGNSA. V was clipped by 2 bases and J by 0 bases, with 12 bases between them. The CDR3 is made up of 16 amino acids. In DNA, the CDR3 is TGTGCCAGCAGCTTATTGGCACTAGCCAGCACAGATACGCAGTATTTT. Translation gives CASSLLALASTDTQYF.

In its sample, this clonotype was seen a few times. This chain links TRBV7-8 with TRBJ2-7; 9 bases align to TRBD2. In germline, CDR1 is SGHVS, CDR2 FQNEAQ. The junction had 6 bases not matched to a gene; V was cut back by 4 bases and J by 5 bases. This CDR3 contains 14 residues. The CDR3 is CASSSRASGNEQYF. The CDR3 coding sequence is TGTGCCAGCAGCTCGCGAGCTAGCGGGAACGAGCAGTACTTC.

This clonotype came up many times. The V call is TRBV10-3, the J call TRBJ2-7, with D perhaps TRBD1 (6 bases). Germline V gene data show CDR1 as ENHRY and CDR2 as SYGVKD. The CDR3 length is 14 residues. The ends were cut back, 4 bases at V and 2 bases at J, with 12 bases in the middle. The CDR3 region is CAISAQGFPYEQYV. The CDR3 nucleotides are TGTGCCATCAGTGCACAGGGATTCCCCTACGAGCAGTACGTC.

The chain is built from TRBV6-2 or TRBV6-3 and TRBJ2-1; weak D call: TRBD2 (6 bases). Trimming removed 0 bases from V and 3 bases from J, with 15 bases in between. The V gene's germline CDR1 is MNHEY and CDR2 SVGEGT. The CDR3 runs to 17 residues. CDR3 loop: CASSYSPFAGSYNEQFF. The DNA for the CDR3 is TGTGCCAGCAGTTACTCCCCCTTTGCGGGAAGCTACAATGAGCAGTTCTTC.

The CDR3: CATSDPQTSGSYNEQFF. For the CDR3, the DNA is TGTGCCACCAGTGATCCCCAGACTAGCGGGAGCTACAATGAGCAGTTCTTC. The chain has TRBV24-1 and TRBJ2-1, with TRBD2 matching 12 bases. CDR1 and CDR2 (germline): KGHDR, SFDVKD. The V gene end was trimmed by 3 bases and the J gene end by 3 bases; junction bases not matched to a gene: 5. The CDR3 loop spans 17 amino acids.

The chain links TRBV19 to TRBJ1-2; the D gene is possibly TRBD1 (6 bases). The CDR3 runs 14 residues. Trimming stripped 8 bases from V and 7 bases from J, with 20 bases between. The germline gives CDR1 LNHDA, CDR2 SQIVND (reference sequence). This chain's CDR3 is CASFALGGTGGYTF. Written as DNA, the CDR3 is TGTGCCAGTTTTGCGTTGGGGGGCACAGGTGGCTACACCTTC. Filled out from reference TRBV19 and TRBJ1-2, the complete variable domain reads DGGITQSPKYLFRKEGQNVTLSCEQNLNHDAMYWYRQDPGQGLRLIYYSQIVNDFQKGDIAEGYSVSREKKESFPLTVTSAQKNPTAFYLCASFALGGTGGYTFGSGTRLTVV.

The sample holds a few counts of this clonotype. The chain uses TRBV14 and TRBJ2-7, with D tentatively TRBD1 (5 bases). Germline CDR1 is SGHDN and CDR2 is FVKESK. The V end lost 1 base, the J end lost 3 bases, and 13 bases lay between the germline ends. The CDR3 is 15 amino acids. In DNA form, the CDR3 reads TGTGCCAGCAGCCAAGGCACAGGCTTACTCTACGAGCAGTACTTC. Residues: CASSQGTGLLYEQYF.

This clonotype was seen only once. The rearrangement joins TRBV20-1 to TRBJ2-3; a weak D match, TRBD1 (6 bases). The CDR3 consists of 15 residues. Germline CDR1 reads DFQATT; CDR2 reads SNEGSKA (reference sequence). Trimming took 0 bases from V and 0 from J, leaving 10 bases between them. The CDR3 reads CSARDLQGSTDTQYF. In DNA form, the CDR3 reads TGCAGTGCTAGAGATCTCCAGGGGAGCACAGATACGCAGTATTTT.

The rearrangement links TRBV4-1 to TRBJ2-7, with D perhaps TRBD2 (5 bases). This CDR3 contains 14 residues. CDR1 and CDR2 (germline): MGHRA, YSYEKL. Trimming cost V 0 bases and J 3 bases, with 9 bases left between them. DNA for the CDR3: TGCGCCAGCAGCCAAGATCTAGCTAGCTACGAGCAGTACGTC. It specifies CASSQDLASYEQYV.

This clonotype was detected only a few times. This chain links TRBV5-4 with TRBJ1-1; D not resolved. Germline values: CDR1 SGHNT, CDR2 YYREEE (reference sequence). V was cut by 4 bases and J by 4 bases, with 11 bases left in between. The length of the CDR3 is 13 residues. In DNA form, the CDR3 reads TGTGCCAGCAGCGCCACCGTGGCCACTGAAGCTTTCTTT. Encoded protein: CASSATVATEAFF.

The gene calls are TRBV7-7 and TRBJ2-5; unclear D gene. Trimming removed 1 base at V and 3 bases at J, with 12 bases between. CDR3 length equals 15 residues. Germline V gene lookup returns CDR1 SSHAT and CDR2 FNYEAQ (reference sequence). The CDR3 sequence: CASSLDLTNKETQYF. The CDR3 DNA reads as TGTGCCAGCAGCTTAGATTTGACAAATAAAGAGACCCAGTACTTC.

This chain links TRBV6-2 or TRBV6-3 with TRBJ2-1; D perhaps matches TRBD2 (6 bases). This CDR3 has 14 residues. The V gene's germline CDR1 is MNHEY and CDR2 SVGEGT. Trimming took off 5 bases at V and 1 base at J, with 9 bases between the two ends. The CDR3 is CASSDGTSYNEQFF. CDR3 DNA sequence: TGTGCCAGCAGTGACGGGACTTCCTACAATGAGCAGTTCTTC.

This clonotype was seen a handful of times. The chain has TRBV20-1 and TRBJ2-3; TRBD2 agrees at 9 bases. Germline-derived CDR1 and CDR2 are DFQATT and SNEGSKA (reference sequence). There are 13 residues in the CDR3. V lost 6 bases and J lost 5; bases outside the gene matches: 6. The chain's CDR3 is CSATGLARDTQYF. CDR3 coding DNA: TGCAGTGCCACGGGACTAGCAAGAGATACGCAGTATTTT.

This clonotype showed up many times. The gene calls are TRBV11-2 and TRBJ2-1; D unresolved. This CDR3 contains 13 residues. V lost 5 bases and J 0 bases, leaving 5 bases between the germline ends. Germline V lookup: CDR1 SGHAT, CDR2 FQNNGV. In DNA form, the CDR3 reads TGTGCCAGCAGCCGGGCCTCCTACAATGAGCAGTTCTTC. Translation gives CASSRASYNEQFF. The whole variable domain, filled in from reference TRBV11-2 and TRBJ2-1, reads EAGVAQSPRYKIIEKRQSVAFWCNPISGHATLYWYQQILGQGPKLLIQFQNNGVVDDSQLPKDRFSAERLKGVDSTLKIQPAKLEDSAVYLCASSRASYNEQFFGPGTRLTVL.

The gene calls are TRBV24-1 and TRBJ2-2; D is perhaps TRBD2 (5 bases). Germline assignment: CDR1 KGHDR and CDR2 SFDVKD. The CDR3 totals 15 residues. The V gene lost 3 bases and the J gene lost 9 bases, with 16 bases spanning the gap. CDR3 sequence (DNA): TGTGCCACCAGTGATCCGGGGATGAGCCCGAGGGAGCTGTTTTTT. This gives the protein CATSDPGMSPRELFF.

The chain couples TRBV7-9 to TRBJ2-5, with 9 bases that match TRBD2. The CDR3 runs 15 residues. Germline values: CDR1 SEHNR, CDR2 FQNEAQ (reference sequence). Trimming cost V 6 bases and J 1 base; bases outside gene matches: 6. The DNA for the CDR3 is TGTGCCAGCAGGATAGCGGGAGTCCCCCAAGAGACCCAGTACTTC. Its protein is CASRIAGVPQETQYF. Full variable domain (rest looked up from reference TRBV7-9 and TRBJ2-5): DTGVSQNPRHKITKRGQNVTFRCDPISEHNRLYWYRQTLGQGPEFLTYFQNEAQLEKSRLLSDRFSAERPKGSFSTLEIQRTEQGDSAMYLCASRIAGVPQETQYFGPGTRLLVL.

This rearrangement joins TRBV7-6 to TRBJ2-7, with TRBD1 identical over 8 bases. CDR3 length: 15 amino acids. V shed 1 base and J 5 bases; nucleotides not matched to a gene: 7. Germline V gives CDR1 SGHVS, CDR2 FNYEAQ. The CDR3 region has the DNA TGTGCCAGCAGCTTAGGGACAGGGTTGGTTGACGAGCAGTACGTC. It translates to CASSLGTGLVDEQYV.

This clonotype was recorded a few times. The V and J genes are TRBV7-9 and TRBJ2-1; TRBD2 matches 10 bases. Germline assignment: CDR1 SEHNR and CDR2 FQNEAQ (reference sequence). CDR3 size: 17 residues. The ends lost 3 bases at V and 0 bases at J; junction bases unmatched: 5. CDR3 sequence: CASSFPSGRDSYNEQFF. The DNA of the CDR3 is TGTGCCAGCAGCTTTCCTAGCGGGAGAGACTCCTACAATGAGCAGTTCTTC. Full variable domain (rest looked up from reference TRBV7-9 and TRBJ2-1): DTGVSQNPRHKITKRGQNVTFRCDPISEHNRLYWYRQTLGQGPEFLTYFQNEAQLEKSRLLSDRFSAERPKGSFSTLEIQRTEQGDSAMYLCASSFPSGRDSYNEQFFGPGTRLTVL.

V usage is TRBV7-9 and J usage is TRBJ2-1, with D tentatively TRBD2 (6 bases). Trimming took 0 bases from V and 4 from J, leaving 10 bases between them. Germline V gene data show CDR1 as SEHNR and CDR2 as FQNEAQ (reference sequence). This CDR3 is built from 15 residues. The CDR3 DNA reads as TGTGCCAGCAGCTTAGCTAGCGGACTGTACAATGAGCAGTTCTTC. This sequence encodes CASSLASGLYNEQFF.

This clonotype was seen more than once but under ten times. DNA of the CDR3: TGTGCCAGCAGTTCCAGGACTAGCGCAAGCTCCTACGAGCAGTACGTC. Translation gives CASSSRTSASSYEQYV. The chain carries TRBV28 and TRBJ2-7; TRBD2 matches 9 bases. This CDR3 contains 16 residues. Per germline, CDR1 MDHEN and CDR2 SYDVKM. V was clipped by 4 bases and J by 0 bases; unmatched bases: 7.

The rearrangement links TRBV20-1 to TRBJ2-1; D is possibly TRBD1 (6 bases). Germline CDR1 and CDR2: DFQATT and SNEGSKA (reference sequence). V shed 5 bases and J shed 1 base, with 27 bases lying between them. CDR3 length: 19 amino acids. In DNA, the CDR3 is TGCAGTGCTGCAGGCCCCGGGACACTACTACGACCATCCTACAATGAGCAGTTCTTC. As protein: CSAAGPGTLLRPSYNEQFF.

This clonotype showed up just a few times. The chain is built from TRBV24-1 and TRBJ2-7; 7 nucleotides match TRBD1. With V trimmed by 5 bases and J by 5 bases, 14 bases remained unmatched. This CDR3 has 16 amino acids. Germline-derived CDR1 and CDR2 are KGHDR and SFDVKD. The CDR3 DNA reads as TGTGCCACCAGTGCCCCCGGAGAGACAGGGACGAACGAGCAGTACTTC. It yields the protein CATSAPGETGTNEQYF.

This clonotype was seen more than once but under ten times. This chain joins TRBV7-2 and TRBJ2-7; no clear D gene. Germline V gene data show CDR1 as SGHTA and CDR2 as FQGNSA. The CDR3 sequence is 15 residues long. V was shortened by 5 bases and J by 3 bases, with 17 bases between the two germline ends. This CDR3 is CASSRDLATLYEQYF. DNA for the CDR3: TGTGCCAGCAGCCGTGATCTGGCGACCCTCTACGAGCAGTACTTC.

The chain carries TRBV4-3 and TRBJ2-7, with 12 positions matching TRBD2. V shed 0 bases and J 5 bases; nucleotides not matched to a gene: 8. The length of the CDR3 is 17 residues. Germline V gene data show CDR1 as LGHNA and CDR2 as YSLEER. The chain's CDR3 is CASSQDSPSGRVDEQYF. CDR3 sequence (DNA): TGCGCCAGCAGCCAAGATTCCCCTAGCGGGAGGGTTGACGAGCAGTACTTC.